The 11 T cell receptor beta chains in this list originate from one sample, sequenced in a study of cytomegalovirus exposure and HLA in healthy donors (dated by TCRdb to about 2017). The library relied on the immunoSEQ multiplex PCR assay. The multiplex PCR relied on a mix of 60 forward primers for TCR Vbeta segments and 13 reverse primers for TCR Jbeta segments. What TCRdb holds here is the immuneACCESS table cut down to in-frame rearrangements. Part of the clones is not present; checked against another copy, under half of the missing clones reflect an unresolved V gene, and the others are unexplained. This sample is represented by some 130,000 clones; roughly three quarters of them were singletons. The biggest ten clones account for around 2.2% of the sample. Sequences were obtained from PBMCs. The receptors were sampled from a man younger than 45 in good health and CMV-seronegative.

The chain links TRBV7-2 to TRBJ1-4, with 9 bases fitting TRBD1. The CDR3 contains 16 residues. Germline trimming cut 5 bases from V and 2 bases from J; bases unmatched to any gene: 6. In germline, CDR1 is SGHTA, CDR2 FQGNSA. The CDR3: CASSTGTGWTNEKLFF. CDR3 in DNA: TGTGCCAGCAGCACGGGGACAGGGTGGACTAATGAAAAACTGTTTTTT.

CDR3 nucleotide sequence: TGCAGCGTTTTTAACCGGGACAGATACGAGCAGTACTTC. Protein product: CSVFNRDRYEQYF. The chain couples TRBV29-1 to TRBJ2-7, with 7 positions matching TRBD1. Unmatched junction bases numbered 8, after V lost 5 bases and J lost 4 bases. Germline V gives CDR1 SQVTM, CDR2 ANQGSEA. The CDR3 runs to 13 residues.

This chain joins TRBV28 and TRBJ2-1; 8 bases match TRBD2. V was pared by 3 bases and J by 0 bases, with 13 bases of the junction left unmatched. CDR3 size: 19 residues. Germline CDR1 and CDR2: MDHEN and SYDVKM. In DNA, the CDR3 is TGTGCCAGCAGTTTGGGGGGGGGCGGGACTAGTCACTCCTACAATGAGCAGTTCTTC. It specifies CASSLGGGGTSHSYNEQFF.

CDR3 protein: CATSLSARTEAFF. The CDR3 bases are TGTGCCACCTCACTAAGCGCTAGGACTGAAGCTTTCTTT. The chain employs TRBV28 and TRBJ1-1; D is unresolved. Germline CDR1 reads MDHEN; CDR2 reads SYDVKM. The V end was cut by 10 bases, the J end by 5 bases, with 17 bases between. CDR3 length equals 13 residues.

V is TRBV25-1 and J is TRBJ2-1; TRBD1 is a possible D gene (5 bases). Trimming took 2 bases from V and 3 from J, leaving 8 bases between them. Germline values: CDR1 MGHDK, CDR2 SYGVNS. This CDR3 is built from 14 residues. DNA of the CDR3: TGTGCCAGCAGTGAACAGGGAAGCTACAATGAGCAGTTCTTC. It specifies CASSEQGSYNEQFF.

Comments on this clone: Its ends do not fully match the called genes, so a read error is possible. The V call is TRBV7-9, the J call TRBJ2-7; 10 bases are a match to TRBD2. The CDR3 length is 15 residues. Germline-derived CDR1 and CDR2 are SEHNR and FQNEAQ (reference sequence). CDR3 residues: CSSSSQAGGPPEQYF. DNA of the CDR3: TGTTCCAGCAGTTCCCAAGCGGGAGGGCCACCCGAGCAGTACTTC.

This clone showed up just a few times. The chain employs TRBV5-4 and TRBJ1-4; D gene uncertain. The CDR3 is made up of 16 amino acids. Germline-derived CDR1 and CDR2 are SGHNT and YYREEE (reference sequence). The V end was cut by 4 bases, the J end by 7 bases, with 20 bases between. As DNA, the CDR3 is TGTGCCAGCAGCCAAAGAAGACTGGCCGAGGGTGAAAAACTGTTTTTT. Amino acid sequence: CASSQRRLAEGEKLFF.

The chain is built from TRBV25-1 and TRBJ2-5; D gene ambiguous. The CDR3 has 11 amino acids. Per the germline V gene, CDR1 is MGHDK and CDR2 is SYGVNS. Trimming stripped 4 bases from V and 5 bases from J, with 5 bases between. CDR3 DNA: TGTGCCAGCAGTGGTCGGGAGACCCAGTACTTC. This encodes CASSGRETQYF.

In this sample, this clone turned up a few times. The junction and the germline gene differ at one end; a read error may be behind it. The chain couples TRBV18 to TRBJ1-1; TRBD1 matches at 7 bases. This CDR3 contains 15 residues. The germline gives CDR1 KGHSH, CDR2 LQKENI. In DNA, the CDR3 is TGTGCCAGCTCTCCACGGGACAGTTCGTATTATGAAGCTTTCTTT. Its protein is CASSPRDSSYYEAFF.

The J gene is TRBJ2-3, the V gene TRBV5-4, with TRBD1 matching 9 bases. This CDR3 region has 14 residues. Germline V gene lookup returns CDR1 SGHNT and CDR2 YYREEE (reference sequence). Trimming removed 4 bases from V and 6 bases from J; junction bases left unmatched: 6. CDR3: CASSVPGQGDTQYF. Written as DNA, the CDR3 is TGTGCCAGCAGCGTTCCGGGACAGGGCGATACGCAGTATTTT.

The chain carries TRBV27 and TRBJ2-5, with TRBD2 matching 14 bases. CDR3 length: 15 amino acids. The V and J ends lost 0 bases and 11 bases, in that order; junction bases with no gene match: 5. Germline loops: CDR1 MNHEY, CDR2 SMNVEV (reference sequence). The CDR3 sequence: CASSLSPGLAGEQYF. CDR3 DNA sequence: TGTGCCAGCAGTTTATCCCCGGGACTAGCGGGAGAGCAGTACTTC.